This TCR beta chain was sequenced during a study of shared clonotypes between healthy human individuals. About the research overall: Three plates were used per donor for CD4 naive, three for CD4 memory, two for CD8 naive and one for CD8 memory.

Between the trimmed V and J ends, which lost 2 bases and 4 bases, there was a span of 8 bases. The V gene's germline CDR1 is LNHDA and CDR2 SQIVND (reference sequence). The CDR3 loop spans 14 amino acids. The method was immunoSEQ multiplex PCR; TCRdb's version includes in-frame clones alone and lacks a portion of them. There are around 940,000 clones in the sample; 76% occur only once, and approximately 1.5% lies in the top ten. This TCR was recovered from a young man in good health. The sequencing input was memory CD4+ T cells sorted from blood. The subset here: CD45RA-negative fraction. The genes are TRBV19 and TRBJ2-2, with D unclear. CDR3 coding DNA: TGTGCCAGTAGTATATTGGCGGTCACCGGGGAGCTGTTTTTT. It specifies CASSILAVTGELFF.